This TCR beta chain was recovered during a study of shared clonotypes between healthy human individuals. Of note for this clone: What it binds is unknown.

Genomic DNA (from each subset) was split evenly across several immunoSEQ plates. Here immunoSEQ multiplex PCR was the method, and the copy in TCRdb shows in-frame clones only, minus some. The sample records about 2.4 million clones, roughly 93% being singletons. The CDR3 has 15 residues. Germline V gene sequence: CDR1 LNHNV, CDR2 YYDKDF (reference sequence). Losses at the gene ends were 2 bases for V and 4 bases for J; bases not matched to a gene: 5. The study, taken as a whole, reports: Clonotypes not shared had lower generation probabilities than those common to all four donors.

None of the donors, who were healthy HIV-negative adults, had recently had acute infections or vaccinations. V usage is TRBV15 and J usage is TRBJ2-3; 8 nucleotides match TRBD1. Sequencing was carried out using naive CD4+ T cells from PBMCs. Regarding subset: CD45RA+ positively selected. The TCR was taken from a man younger than 30 in good health. Some clones in this sample may be carry-over from other donors' samples. CDR3: CATSRRQGQADTQYF. Here the CDR3 DNA reads TGTGCCACCAGCAGACGACAGGGGCAAGCAGATACGCAGTATTTT.